This is a list of T cell receptor beta chains from one sample in a study of T cell repertoires in cytomegalovirus infection. Using its own MiXCR run on the reads, TCRdb lists one record per CDR3 protein. This table has more than 250,000 distinct CDR3 sequences, approximately 14% appearing once. What was sequenced was PBMCs. These receptors originate from a human donor in good health (CMV status not recorded). Some clones in this sample may be carry-over from other donors' samples. Both conserved end residues are part of each CDR3. The order of the fields is D gene, V gene, J gene, clone size, CDR3 protein, CDR3 DNA. The D gene is left open where the match is weak. Size values are once, few and many counts, or a class for expanded clones, and some rows have none.

D gene: TRBD2
V gene: TRBV7-6
J gene: TRBJ2-5
clone size: many
CDR3 protein: CASSLLAGVIQETQYF
CDR3 DNA: TGTGCCAGCAGCTTATTAGCGGGGGTGATCCAAGAGACCCAGTACTTC

D gene: NA
V gene: TRBV20-1
J gene: TRBJ1-1
clone size: NA
CDR3 protein: CSASIDTEAFF
CDR3 DNA: TGCAGTGCTAGTATCGACACTGAAGCTTTCTTT

D gene: TRBD1
V gene: TRBV5-1
J gene: TRBJ2-2
clone size: few
CDR3 protein: CASSPSGQGANTGELFF
CDR3 DNA: TGCGCCAGCAGCCCATCCGGACAGGGGGCTAATACCGGGGAGCTGTTTTTT

D gene: TRBD1
V gene: TRBV6-2/TRBV6-3
J gene: TRBJ1-5
clone size: few
CDR3 protein: CASSHGQVGNQPQHF
CDR3 DNA: TGTGCCAGCAGCCACGGACAGGTTGGCAATCAGCCCCAGCATTTT

D gene: NA
V gene: TRBV13
J gene: TRBJ2-5
clone size: NA
CDR3 protein: CASRSLGIQETQYF
CDR3 DNA: TGTGCCAGCCGCTCTCTGGGGATACAAGAGACCCAGTACTTC

D gene: TRBD2
V gene: TRBV4-3
J gene: TRBJ2-2
clone size: NA
CDR3 protein: CASSQESLGGRGDGELFF
CDR3 DNA: TGCGCCAGCAGCCAAGAATCCCTTGGCGGGAGGGGGGACGGGGAGCTGTTTTTT

D gene: NA
V gene: TRBV15
J gene: TRBJ1-1
clone size: NA
CDR3 protein: CATSRPGRSQNTEAFF
CDR3 DNA: TGTGCCACCAGCAGGCCGGGACGGTCACAGAACACTGAAGCTTTCTTT

D gene: TRBD2
V gene: TRBV14
J gene: TRBJ2-1
clone size: NA
CDR3 protein: CASSQVFSGKNNEQFF
CDR3 DNA: TGTGCCAGCAGCCAGGTATTTAGCGGGAAAAACAATGAGCAGTTCTTC

D gene: TRBD2
V gene: TRBV20-1
J gene: TRBJ2-3
clone size: NA
CDR3 protein: CSARDGTSGVTDTQYF
CDR3 DNA: TGCAGTGCTAGAGATGGAACTAGCGGGGTCACAGATACGCAGTATTTT

D gene: TRBD1
V gene: TRBV10-2
J gene: TRBJ1-6
clone size: many
CDR3 protein: CASSESEGARSPLHF
CDR3 DNA: TGCGCCAGCAGTGAGTCAGAGGGGGCTCGCTCACCCCTCCACTTT

D gene: NA
V gene: TRBV19
J gene: TRBJ2-3
clone size: many
CDR3 protein: CASSIVWDGDTQYF
CDR3 DNA: TGTGCCAGTAGTATAGTTTGGGACGGCGATACGCAGTATTTT

D gene: NA
V gene: TRBV5-1
J gene: TRBJ1-4
clone size: few
CDR3 protein: CASSLAPTNEKLFF
CDR3 DNA: TGCGCCAGCAGCTTGGCACCAACTAATGAAAAACTGTTTTTT

D gene: TRBD2
V gene: TRBV25-1
J gene: TRBJ2-1
clone size: many
CDR3 protein: CASSEFASGGTMEQFF
CDR3 DNA: TGTGCCAGCAGTGAGTTCGCTAGCGGGGGGACAATGGAGCAGTTCTTC

D gene: NA
V gene: TRBV27
J gene: TRBJ2-1
clone size: few
CDR3 protein: CASSRTPLVNEQFF
CDR3 DNA: TGTGCCAGCAGTAGGACCCCCTTGGTCAATGAGCAGTTCTTC

D gene: TRBD2
V gene: TRBV7-2
J gene: TRBJ2-7
clone size: many
CDR3 protein: CASSTIAGGAYEQYF
CDR3 DNA: TGTGCCAGCAGCACCATAGCGGGAGGCGCCTACGAGCAGTACTTC

D gene: TRBD2
V gene: TRBV7-2
J gene: TRBJ2-1
clone size: many
CDR3 protein: CASSPRASGSPYNEQFF
CDR3 DNA: TGTGCCAGCAGCCCACGGGCTAGCGGGAGTCCGTACAATGAGCAGTTCTTC

D gene: NA
V gene: TRBV6-5
J gene: TRBJ1-6
clone size: NA
CDR3 protein: CASSSIGFVPLHF
CDR3 DNA: TGTGCCAGCAGCTCTATTGGGTTTGTTCCCCTCCACTTT

D gene: NA
V gene: TRBV7-6
J gene: TRBJ2-7
clone size: many
CDR3 protein: CASSLGAGRSYEQYF
CDR3 DNA: TGTGCCAGCAGCTTAGGGGCAGGACGATCCTACGAGCAGTACTTC

D gene: TRBD2
V gene: TRBV19
J gene: TRBJ2-5
clone size: few
CDR3 protein: CASSIRGLAGGPSPQETQYF
CDR3 DNA: TGTGCCAGTAGTATACGGGGACTAGCGGGGGGGCCTTCCCCTCAAGAGACCCAGTACTTC

D gene: NA
V gene: TRBV2
J gene: TRBJ1-5
clone size: NA
CDR3 protein: CASSERGGTNNQPQHF
CDR3 DNA: TGTGCCAGCAGTGAGCGGGGGGGGACCAATAATCAGCCCCAGCATTTT

D gene: NA
V gene: TRBV5-1
J gene: TRBJ2-5
clone size: few
CDR3 protein: CASWAGKTQYF
CDR3 DNA: TGCGCCAGCTGGGCGGGGAAGACCCAGTACTTC

D gene: NA
V gene: TRBV18
J gene: TRBJ1-1
clone size: NA
CDR3 protein: CASSPGLPPTEAFF
CDR3 DNA: TGTGCCAGCTCACCAGGGCTCCCACCCACTGAAGCTTTCTTT

D gene: TRBD1
V gene: TRBV2
J gene: TRBJ1-6
clone size: NA
CDR3 protein: CASSRYGTGENSPLHF
CDR3 DNA: TGTGCCAGCAGCCGTTACGGGACAGGCGAAAATTCACCCCTCCACTTT

D gene: NA
V gene: TRBV20-1
J gene: TRBJ2-1
clone size: many
CDR3 protein: CSARPNQRIYNEQFF
CDR3 DNA: TGCAGTGCTAGGCCGAACCAGCGGATCTACAATGAGCAGTTCTTC

D gene: TRBD1
V gene: TRBV7-2
J gene: TRBJ1-5
clone size: NA
CDR3 protein: CASSYKTGGNQPQHF
CDR3 DNA: TGTGCCAGCAGCTACAAAACAGGGGGCAATCAGCCCCAGCATTTT

D gene: NA
V gene: TRBV7-9
J gene: TRBJ1-5
clone size: NA
CDR3 protein: CANSLGGLGQPQHF
CDR3 DNA: TGTGCCAACAGCCTGGGGGGTCTGGGGCAGCCCCAGCATTTT

D gene: NA
V gene: TRBV7-9
J gene: TRBJ2-2
clone size: few
CDR3 protein: CASSVAGGPGELFF
CDR3 DNA: TGTGCCAGCAGCGTGGCCGGCGGGCCCGGGGAGCTGTTTTTT

D gene: NA
V gene: TRBV28
J gene: TRBJ1-2
clone size: many
CDR3 protein: CASSSLDHYGYTF
CDR3 DNA: TGTGCCAGCAGTTCCTTGGACCACTATGGCTACACCTTC

D gene: NA
V gene: TRBV29-1
J gene: TRBJ1-1
clone size: few
CDR3 protein: CSVAEGGGNTEAFF
CDR3 DNA: TGCAGCGTCGCAGAGGGCGGGGGGAACACTGAAGCTTTCTTT

D gene: TRBD1
V gene: TRBV12-3/TRBV12-4
J gene: TRBJ1-1
clone size: few
CDR3 protein: CASSFLDRGGGTEAFF
CDR3 DNA: TGTGCCAGCAGTTTCCTCGACAGGGGGGGTGGTACTGAAGCTTTCTTT

D gene: NA
V gene: TRBV20-1
J gene: TRBJ2-7
clone size: many
CDR3 protein: CSALGGATYEQYF
CDR3 DNA: TGCAGTGCTCTCGGCGGGGCTACCTACGAGCAGTACTTC

D gene: NA
V gene: TRBV7-6
J gene: TRBJ2-1
clone size: many
CDR3 protein: CASSLSPPLSYNEQFF
CDR3 DNA: TGTGCCAGCAGCCTCTCACCGCCCCTATCCTACAATGAGCAGTTCTTC

D gene: NA
V gene: TRBV7-8
J gene: TRBJ1-3
clone size: many
CDR3 protein: CASSLAGRGNTIYF
CDR3 DNA: TGTGCCAGCAGCTTAGCGGGAAGGGGAAACACCATATATTTT

D gene: TRBD1
V gene: TRBV29-1
J gene: TRBJ2-1
clone size: NA
CDR3 protein: CSVDSSRRTGYNEQFF
CDR3 DNA: TGCAGCGTTGATTCCTCTAGGCGGACAGGCTACAATGAGCAGTTCTTC

D gene: TRBD2
V gene: TRBV5-4
J gene: TRBJ2-1
clone size: NA
CDR3 protein: CASRYSGSSYNEQFF
CDR3 DNA: TGTGCCAGCAGGTATAGCGGGAGCTCCTACAATGAGCAGTTCTTC

D gene: NA
V gene: TRBV7-9
J gene: TRBJ1-4
clone size: many
CDR3 protein: CASSFEARLLFF
CDR3 DNA: TGTGCCAGCAGCTTTGAGGCGAGATTGCTGTTTTTT

D gene: NA
V gene: TRBV28
J gene: TRBJ1-2
clone size: NA
CDR3 protein: CASSLGQPFGYTF
CDR3 DNA: TGTGCCAGCAGCTTAGGGCAGCCCTTCGGCTACACCTTC

D gene: NA
V gene: TRBV7-3
J gene: TRBJ2-1
clone size: many
CDR3 protein: CASSPAGTYNEQFF
CDR3 DNA: TGTGCCAGCAGCCCGGCGGGAACCTACAATGAGCAGTTCTTC

D gene: NA
V gene: TRBV20-1
J gene: TRBJ2-3
clone size: few
CDR3 protein: CSGREDTQYF
CDR3 DNA: TGCAGTGGGAGGGAGGATACGCAGTATTTT

D gene: TRBD2
V gene: TRBV19
J gene: TRBJ2-3
clone size: many
CDR3 protein: CASSILAGPSTDTQYF
CDR3 DNA: TGTGCCAGTAGTATTCTAGCGGGACCGAGCACAGATACGCAGTATTTT

D gene: TRBD1
V gene: TRBV6-2/TRBV6-3
J gene: TRBJ2-7
clone size: few
CDR3 protein: CASSWTGEGEQYF
CDR3 DNA: TGTGCCAGCAGTTGGACAGGGGAAGGCGAGCAGTACTTC

D gene: NA
V gene: TRBV7-8
J gene: TRBJ1-1
clone size: many
CDR3 protein: CASSSTGSNTEAFF
CDR3 DNA: TGTGCCAGCAGCTCTACAGGGAGTAACACTGAAGCTTTCTTT

D gene: NA
V gene: TRBV7-9
J gene: TRBJ2-1
clone size: NA
CDR3 protein: CASSFNAGANNEQFF
CDR3 DNA: TGTGCCAGCAGCTTTAACGCGGGGGCCAACAATGAGCAGTTCTTC

D gene: NA
V gene: TRBV20-1
J gene: TRBJ2-3
clone size: few
CDR3 protein: CSARGSSTDTQYF
CDR3 DNA: TGCAGTGCTAGAGGGAGTTCCACAGATACGCAGTATTTT

D gene: NA
V gene: TRBV7-9
J gene: TRBJ2-1
clone size: many
CDR3 protein: CAIPLKAVSYNEQFF
CDR3 DNA: TGTGCCATCCCATTGAAGGCGGTCTCCTACAATGAGCAGTTCTTC